The 26 T cell receptor beta chains given below trace back to one sample, sequenced in a study of blood T cell repertoires in COVID-19. The data were produced by immunoSEQ multiplex PCR, yet TCRdb's version contains in-frame clones alone and is incomplete. The profile shows 250,000 or so clones, around 90% of them singletons. Sequenced: PBMCs or T cells enriched from blood (not recorded which). Source of these receptors: a young woman with acute COVID-19.

As DNA, the CDR3 is TGCGCCAGTCGGCACGTGGGCCGAGATAACACCGGGGAGCTGTTTTTT. Translation: CASRHVGRDNTGELFF. The J gene is TRBJ2-2, the V gene TRBV4-1; D is unresolved. Per germline, CDR1 MGHRA and CDR2 YSYEKL. The CDR3 totals 16 residues. The ends were cut back, 9 bases at V and 2 bases at J, with 19 bases in the middle.

The rearrangement joins TRBV18 to TRBJ1-4; D is uncertain. The CDR3 covers 15 residues. From germline, CDR1 is KGHSH and CDR2 LQKENI. Trimming took off 8 bases at V and 3 bases at J, with 16 bases between the two ends. The CDR3, as DNA: TGTGCCAGCCGCGAATCGGGAATCGCTAATGAAAAACTGTTTTTT. Translation gives CASRESGIANEKLFF.

This chain joins TRBV6-4 and TRBJ2-2; D unclear. V was pared by 4 bases and J by 3 bases, with 9 bases between. Germline assignment: CDR1 MRHNA and CDR2 SNTAGT. The CDR3 loop spans 14 amino acids. The CDR3 bases are TGTGCCAGCAGTGTGAGGCCGGACACCGGGGAGCTGTTTTTT. Protein: CASSVRPDTGELFF.

This chain joins TRBV6-4 and TRBJ2-6, with D possibly TRBD2 on 5 matching bases. Germline assignment: CDR1 MRHNA and CDR2 SNTAGT. Trimming removed 3 bases from V and 0 bases from J, with 6 bases in between. The CDR3 extends over 15 amino acids. CDR3 nucleotides: TGTGCCAGCAGTGAGGACTCCTCTGGGGCCAACGTCCTGACTTTC. As protein: CASSEDSSGANVLTF.

Only one count was recorded for this clone. The chain employs TRBV27 and TRBJ2-5, with 8 bases fitting TRBD1. The germline V gene has CDR1 MNHEY and CDR2 SMNVEV (reference sequence). J was trimmed by 4 bases and V by 5 bases; bases with no gene match: 3. The CDR3 has 13 amino acids. CDR3 sequence (DNA): TGTGCCAGCAGTCAAGACAGGGGAGAGACCCAGTACTTC. Protein: CASSQDRGETQYF.

The chain is built from TRBV4-3 and TRBJ2-7; D might be TRBD2 (6 bases). Germline V CDR1 and CDR2: LGHNA, YSLEER. This CDR3 region has 15 residues. The V gene lost 3 bases and the J gene lost 3 bases, with 15 bases spanning the gap. The CDR3 loop is CASSQNSGMFYEQYF. The CDR3, as DNA: TGCGCCAGCAGCCAGAATAGCGGAATGTTCTACGAGCAGTACTTC.

This rearrangement joins TRBV19 to TRBJ2-3; TRBD1 matches 10 bases. The CDR3 has 13 residues. CDR1 LNHDA and CDR2 SQIVND come from the germline V gene (reference sequence). V shed 7 bases and J 6 bases; nucleotides not matched to a gene: 4. The CDR3 DNA reads as TGTGCCAGTAACGACAGGGGGCGCGATACGCAGTATTTT. Amino acids: CASNDRGRDTQYF.

The gene calls are TRBV4-3 and TRBJ2-1, with 7 bases that match TRBD2. Germline CDR1 is LGHNA and CDR2 is YSLEER. The CDR3 extends over 18 amino acids. After removal of 0 bases from V and 7 bases from J, the junction contained 15 bases not matched to a gene. In DNA form, the CDR3 reads TGCGCCAGCAGCCAAGAAGGAGGCGGGAGCTCCGAAAGGAATGAGCAGTTCTTC. Translating it yields CASSQEGGGSSERNEQFF.

J is TRBJ2-1 and V is TRBV7-9, with 10 nucleotides matching TRBD2. The CDR3 contains 16 residues. V was clipped by 1 base and J by 7 bases; unmatched bases: 7. CDR1 and CDR2 (germline): SEHNR, FQNEAQ (reference sequence). CDR3 residues: CASSLGTSGFGNEQFF. The CDR3 DNA reads as TGTGCCAGCAGCTTAGGGACTAGCGGTTTTGGTAATGAGCAGTTCTTC.

This clone came up once. The chain combines TRBV28 with TRBJ2-1; maybe TRBD2 (6 bases). V was cut by 6 bases and J by 6 bases, with 15 bases left in between. Germline V CDR1 and CDR2: MDHEN, SYDVKM. The CDR3 consists of 14 residues. The DNA for the CDR3 is TGTGCCAGCAGCCCCCCCCAGCGGGTCAATGAGCAGTTCTTC. It translates to CASSPPQRVNEQFF.

This clone has just one count. The chain joins TRBV6-5 to TRBJ2-2; 7 nucleotides agree with TRBD1. Germline V CDR1 and CDR2: MNHEY, SVGAGI. The CDR3 contains 14 residues. The V gene end was trimmed by 10 bases and the J gene end by 5 bases; junction bases not matched to a gene: 10. CDR3 protein: CANRGPSATGELFF. For the CDR3, the DNA is TGTGCCAACAGGGGCCCTTCCGCGACCGGGGAGCTGTTTTTT.

V usage is TRBV6-5 and J usage is TRBJ2-7; 7 bases are a match to TRBD1. J was trimmed by 3 bases and V by 10 bases; bases with no gene match: 6. Germline loops: CDR1 MNHEY, CDR2 SVGAGI. CDR3 length: 12 residues. The CDR3 protein is CATGDSLYEQYF. For the CDR3, the DNA is TGTGCCACCGGGGACAGCCTCTACGAGCAGTACTTC.

V and J are TRBV24-1 and TRBJ2-4, with 13 bases fitting TRBD2. Germline CDR1 and CDR2: KGHDR and SFDVKD. The CDR3 is made up of 16 amino acids. Unmatched junction bases numbered 2, after V lost 5 bases and J lost 2 bases. The CDR3 spells CATSGTSGSTKNIQYF. CDR3 DNA: TGTGCCACCAGTGGGACTAGCGGGAGTACCAAAAACATTCAGTACTTC.

This clone is a singleton in its sample. The chain is built from TRBV25-1 and TRBJ2-5, with 9 bases lining up with TRBD1. The germline CDR1 and CDR2 sequences are MGHDK and SYGVNS. With 2 bases clipped from V and 1 base from J, the junction kept 8 bases outside the gene matches. The CDR3 covers 17 residues. CDR3 region: CASSEQGTGRPQETQYF. The CDR3 nucleotides are TGTGCCAGCAGTGAACAGGGGACAGGGAGGCCCCAAGAGACCCAGTACTTC.

The rearrangement links TRBV7-6 to TRBJ2-1; 11 nucleotides line up with TRBD1. V dropped 4 bases and J dropped 5; count of bases not matched to a gene: 4. CDR1 and CDR2 from the germline V gene are SGHVS and FNYEAQ. This CDR3 has 15 amino acids. The CDR3, as DNA: TGTGCCAGCAGCTGGGACAGGGGGGGAGACAATGAGCAGTTCTTC. Translating gives CASSWDRGGDNEQFF.

V usage is TRBV5-1 and J usage is TRBJ1-2; TRBD1 matches at 7 bases. V lost 4 bases, J lost 6 bases, and 12 bases stayed unmatched. The CDR3 covers 15 residues. Germline lookup yields CDR1 SGHRS and CDR2 YFSETQ. The chain's CDR3 is CASSPERGLSHGYTF. CDR3 sequence (DNA): TGCGCCAGCAGCCCGGAGAGGGGGCTTAGTCATGGCTACACCTTC.

The chain uses TRBV19 and TRBJ2-7, with 9 bases matching TRBD1. This CDR3 is 14 amino acids long. The J segment lost 4 bases and the V segment lost 5 bases, leaving 6 bases of the junction unmatched. CDR1 and CDR2 (germline): LNHDA, SQIVND (reference sequence). This CDR3 reads CASSHGQGTYEQYF. As DNA, the CDR3 is TGTGCCAGTAGTCACGGACAGGGGACTTACGAGCAGTACTTC.

The chain uses TRBV9 and TRBJ1-4; the D gene is possibly TRBD1 (5 bases). The ends were cut back, 1 base at V and 12 bases at J, with 10 bases in the middle. The germline V gene has CDR1 SGDLS and CDR2 YYNGEE. This CDR3 contains 12 residues. The CDR3 DNA is TGTGCCAGCAGCGTACCCGGGGGGGAACTGTTTTTT. It translates to CASSVPGGELFF.

V and J are TRBV4-1 and TRBJ2-7; 8 nucleotides line up with TRBD1. Trimming removed 1 base from V and 2 bases from J; junction bases left unmatched: 7. Germline V gene data show CDR1 as MGHRA and CDR2 as YSYEKL. The CDR3 sequence is 16 residues long. CDR3 loop: CASSQGRQGIPYEQYF. CDR3 sequence (DNA): TGCGCCAGCAGCCAAGGACGACAGGGGATCCCCTACGAGCAGTACTTC.

The sample holds a few counts of this clone. The rearrangement joins TRBV6-2 or TRBV6-3 to TRBJ2-7; D unresolved. This CDR3 spans 12 amino acids. Trimming left V 4 bases short and J 4 bases short, with 8 bases between. CDR1 MNHEY and CDR2 SVGEGT come from the germline V gene. As DNA, the CDR3 is TGTGCCAGCAGTTCCCTGAGGTACGAGCAGTACTTC. Amino acid sequence: CASSSLRYEQYF.

The rearrangement joins TRBV28 to TRBJ2-7; TRBD2 might be the D (6 bases). V lost 8 bases and J 2 bases, leaving 10 bases between the germline ends. Germline CDR1 and CDR2: MDHEN and SYDVKM. The CDR3 spans 12 residues. CDR3 sequence reads: CASGGFPYEQYF. Written as DNA, the CDR3 is TGTGCCAGCGGGGGGTTCCCCTACGAGCAGTACTTC. The complete variable domain, with remaining parts taken from reference TRBV28 and TRBJ2-7, reads DVKVTQSSRYLVKRTGEKVFLECVQDMDHENMFWYRQDPGLGLRLIYFSYDVKMKEKGDIPEGYSVSREKKERFSLILESASTNQTSMYLCASGGFPYEQYFGPGTRLTVT.

CDR3 nucleotides: TGTGCCAGCAGTCAGACTAGCACCGGGGAGCTGTTTTTT. Residues: CASSQTSTGELFF. The J gene is TRBJ2-2, the V gene TRBV6-4; the D gene is possibly TRBD2 (6 bases). The CDR3 contains 13 residues. From germline, CDR1 is MRHNA and CDR2 SNTAGT. V lost 5 bases and J lost 4, with 8 bases in between.

The chain combines TRBV6-5 with TRBJ1-2, with 8 bases lining up with TRBD1. CDR3 length: 16 amino acids. Germline trimming cut 0 bases from V and 4 bases from J; bases unmatched to any gene: 7. CDR1 is MNHEY and CDR2 is SVGAGI in the germline V gene. The CDR3 spells CASSYSGAGGGYGYTF. The CDR3 DNA follows: TGTGCCAGCAGTTACTCAGGGGCAGGGGGCGGCTATGGCTACACCTTC.

The genes are TRBV2 and TRBJ2-7, with D maybe TRBD1 (5 bases). V was clipped by 10 bases and J by 6 bases, with 19 bases between them. The CDR3 length is 13 residues. Germline V CDR1 and CDR2: SNHLY, FYNNEI. The chain's CDR3 is CATMEHTRGEQYF. The CDR3 DNA reads TGTGCCACCATGGAGCATACAAGGGGCGAGCAGTACTTC.

The chain has TRBV27 and TRBJ2-2; D remains unclear. The length of the CDR3 is 15 residues. Germline V gene lookup returns CDR1 MNHEY and CDR2 SMNVEV (reference sequence). The ends were cut back, 3 bases at V and 0 bases at J, with 8 bases in the middle. The CDR3 sequence is CASSLSVTNTGELFF. In nucleotides, the CDR3 is TGTGCCAGCAGTTTGTCGGTTACGAACACCGGGGAGCTGTTTTTT.

V and J are TRBV28 and TRBJ2-2; possible D gene TRBD1, 6 bases. Trimming stripped 2 bases from V and 3 bases from J, with 13 bases between. The CDR3 loop spans 16 amino acids. Looked up from germline, CDR1 is MDHEN and CDR2 is SYDVKM. This CDR3 reads CASSLPGRGDTGELFF. Written as DNA, the CDR3 is TGTGCCAGCAGTTTACCCGGCAGGGGTGACACCGGGGAGCTGTTTTTT.